This T cell receptor (beta chain) was captured in a study of vaccination and CD4 T cells after COVID-19. Study overall: Timing of post-vaccine sample collection was a median approximately 72 days after dose two, with a range of 14 to 241. The cells were exposed to overlapping spike peptides originating from SARS-CoV-2, HCoV-NL63, HCoV-OC43 and HCoV-229E for stimulation. The authors gave control cultures a CEFX pool, an HIV-1 Nef pool, or no peptide.

Documented treatment: roughly 10-day PBMC culture with coronavirus spike peptide pools or control peptides (ViraFEST assay). Those CD4+ T cells from the unexposed donor predate the COVID-19 pandemic (2011-2018). TCRs were sequenced by ViraFEST after antigen-specific T cells had been expanded with peptide pools. This clonotype was seen more than once but under ten times. The antigen is not known. The CDR3 extends over 14 amino acids. The V gene's germline CDR1 is ENHRY and CDR2 SYGVKD. After removal of 8 bases from V and 2 bases from J, the junction contained 7 bases not matched to a gene. Scientists ran DNA taken from cultured CD4+ T cells through the Oncomine TCR Beta short-read assay for sequencing. CD4+ T cells were cultured, and genomic DNA was extracted from them. TCRdb reanalysed the PCR reads using MiXCR and keeps one entry per CDR3 protein. The data show about 10,000 distinct CDR3 sequences, approximately 29% seen once.

The genes are TRBV10-3 and TRBJ2-3; 7 nucleotides line up with TRBD2. This clonotype was sampled from a human donor in good health. The sequenced sample consisted of CD4+ T cells from blood, cultured in vitro. CDR3 residues: CAIGASGLTDTQYF. The CDR3 DNA sequence: TGTGCCATCGGGGCTAGCGGACTCACAGATACGCAGTATTTT.